Listed here are 14 T cell receptor beta chains from one sample, sequenced in a study of radiation and T cells in renal cell carcinoma. Assay used: immunoSEQ multiplex PCR; TCRdb lists only in-frame clones, some missing. Among about 60,000 clones listed, around 77% were seen once. Time point denoted: blood 2 weeks post-SBRT. Stated treatment: 15 Gy SBRT to primary tumor, nephrectomy 4 weeks later. Specimen: blood, collected from a patient whose treatment included radiotherapy and nephrectomy. Every receptor here comes from a man aged 60 to 69 with renal cell carcinoma.

The gene calls are TRBV19 and TRBJ1-2; no definite D call. Between the trimmed V and J ends, which lost 4 bases and 4 bases, there was a span of 10 bases. CDR1 and CDR2 (germline): LNHDA, SQIVND (reference sequence). The CDR3 length is 13 residues. The CDR3 sequence is CASSNWEGYGYTF. Written as DNA, the CDR3 is TGTGCCAGTAGTAACTGGGAAGGCTATGGCTACACCTTC.

The gene calls are TRBV12-5 and TRBJ1-5; no reliable D call. V was clipped by 4 bases and J by 0 bases, with 13 bases between them. The CDR3 consists of 16 residues. Germline V gives CDR1 LGHNT, CDR2 FRNRAP. CDR3 residues: CASGSLAEDSNQPQHF. The CDR3, as DNA: TGTGCTAGTGGTTCGCTGGCAGAGGATAGCAATCAGCCCCAGCATTTT.

The chain employs TRBV5-6 and TRBJ1-4, with D possibly TRBD1 on 5 matching bases. The germline gives CDR1 SGHDT, CDR2 YYEEEE. This CDR3 is built from 15 residues. Trimming took off 0 bases at V and 3 bases at J, with 9 bases between the two ends. The CDR3 bases are TGTGCCAGCAGCTTGGGGGGCATCTCTAATGAAAAACTGTTTTTT. It codes for CASSLGGISNEKLFF.

V gene TRBV7-8 combines with J gene TRBJ1-3; D not resolved. The length of the CDR3 is 19 residues. V was clipped by 0 bases and J by 0 bases, with 18 bases between them. CDR1 SGHVS and CDR2 FQNEAQ come from the germline V gene. The CDR3 sequence: CASSLAYVSRSSSGNTIYF. The DNA of the CDR3 is TGTGCCAGCAGCTTAGCGTATGTTTCCCGGAGTAGCTCTGGAAACACCATATATTTT.

A remark on this clone: A junction boundary mismatches the germline segment, possibly from a read error. J is TRBJ2-3 and V is TRBV15; D may be TRBD1 (6 bases). The CDR3 covers 14 residues. Germline values: CDR1 LNHNV, CDR2 YYDKDF (reference sequence). The CDR3 loop is CATSSEGQTGTQYF. The DNA of the CDR3 is TGTGCCACCAGCAGCGAGGGGCAGACAGGTACGCAGTATTTT.

V gene TRBV5-1 combines with J gene TRBJ2-2; 9 nucleotides align to TRBD1. V gave up 2 bases and J gave up 6 bases; unmatched junction bases: 5. Germline assignment: CDR1 SGHRS and CDR2 YFSETQ. The CDR3 contains 15 residues. CDR3 in amino acids: CASSFRTGVSGELFF. CDR3 coding DNA: TGCGCCAGCAGCTTTCGGACAGGGGTCTCCGGGGAGCTGTTTTTT.

The CDR3 loop is CASSLFSGGAYF. CDR3 DNA sequence: TGTGCCAGCAGCCTCTTTTCGGGGGGCGCGTACTTC. The V call is TRBV7-2, the J call TRBJ2-7, with D maybe TRBD2 (7 bases). The CDR3 loop spans 12 amino acids. Germline assignment: CDR1 SGHTA and CDR2 FQGNSA. V lost 5 bases, J lost 12 bases, and 17 bases lay in between.

The chain has TRBV4-1 and TRBJ2-5; 12 bases line up with TRBD2. CDR1 and CDR2 from the germline V gene are MGHRA and YSYEKL. The CDR3 contains 17 residues. The J segment lost 1 base and the V segment lost 4 bases, leaving 7 bases of the junction unmatched. CDR3 nucleotides: TGCGCCAGCAGCCTCCAGAGGACTAGCGGGGTCCAAGAGACCCAGTACTTC. This encodes CASSLQRTSGVQETQYF.

This chain connects TRBV11-3 to TRBJ1-1; TRBD1 aligns across 8 bases. The CDR3 length is 15 residues. Trimming at V came to 3 bases and at J to 5 bases, leaving 8 bases not matched to a gene. From germline, CDR1 is SGHNT and CDR2 YENEEA. The CDR3 DNA sequence: TGTGCCAGCAGCTTCCGACAGGGGTGGGTGACTGAAGCTTTCTTT. Translating gives CASSFRQGWVTEAFF.

This CDR3 reads CASSLPGQVRVYGYTF. The CDR3 DNA reads TGTGCCAGCAGCTTACCCGGACAGGTTAGAGTCTATGGCTACACCTTC. V usage is TRBV7-2 and J usage is TRBJ1-2; 7 positions match TRBD1. Germline trimming cut 2 bases from V and 4 bases from J; bases unmatched to any gene: 10. The CDR3 is 16 residues long. Germline CDR1 and CDR2: SGHTA and FQGNSA.

This chain links TRBV27 with TRBJ2-5, with D hard to call. The V end lost 5 bases, the J end lost 2 bases, and 15 bases lay between the germline ends. CDR3 size: 15 residues. CDR1 and CDR2 from the germline V gene are MNHEY and SMNVEV (reference sequence). The CDR3 nucleotides are TGTGCCAGCAGTCCAGCGTTCCCGTATCAAGAGACCCAGTACTTC. This translates into CASSPAFPYQETQYF.

The chain links TRBV2 to TRBJ1-3; D unresolved. The CDR3 is 11 amino acids. Germline V gene lookup returns CDR1 SNHLY and CDR2 FYNNEI. V was shortened by 4 bases and J by 4 bases, with 2 bases between the two germline ends. CDR3 region: CASSVGNTIYF. CDR3 sequence (DNA): TGTGCCAGCAGTGTGGGAAACACCATATATTTT.

The rearrangement joins TRBV28 to TRBJ2-2; TRBD2 is a possible D gene (5 bases). There are 13 residues in the CDR3. With 6 bases removed from V and 4 bases from J, the gap between germline ends came to 9 bases. Germline CDR1 is MDHEN and CDR2 is SYDVKM. The CDR3 spells CASSPAGTGELFF. The CDR3 DNA reads TGTGCCAGCAGCCCCGCGGGCACCGGGGAGCTGTTTTTT.

The CDR3 nucleotides read TGTGCCAGCAGTTACAGGGAGGGAGGCGAGCAGTTCTTC. It is translated as CASSYREGGEQFF. V and J are TRBV6-6 and TRBJ2-1, with 7 nucleotides matching TRBD2. Germline V lookup: CDR1 MNHNY, CDR2 SVGAGI (reference sequence). The CDR3 runs to 13 residues. Trimming cost V 2 bases and J 10 bases; bases outside gene matches: 5.